Below, 21 T cell receptor beta chains from the same sample are listed, as sequenced in a study of T cells in Graves' hyperthyroidism and ophthalmopathy. From RNA transcripts, TCR beta CDR3 regions were amplified. Primed by the HTBI set, a first-round RT-PCR was run on the TCR CDR3. TCRdb itself ran the multiplex PCR reads through MiXCR, one entry per CDR3 protein. Of around 490,000 distinct CDR3 sequences detected, about 20% appear once; the ten largest clones hold less than 55%. Sample: blood. The receptor source for this set is a man aged 35 to 55 with Graves' ophthalmopathy.

This chain joins TRBV10-3 and TRBJ2-3, with D possibly matching TRBD2 (6 bases). This CDR3 has 13 amino acids. The ends were cut back, 11 bases at V and 2 bases at J, with 14 bases in the middle. Germline assignment: CDR1 ENHRY and CDR2 SYGVKD. Here the CDR3 reads CAVGTDFTDTQYF. CDR3 nucleotides: TGTGCCGTGGGGACTGACTTCACAGATACGCAGTATTTT.

This chain uses TRBV10-3 with TRBJ1-1; TRBD1 is a possible D gene (5 bases). The CDR3 loop spans 14 amino acids. Trimming shortened V by 8 bases and J by 5 bases, and 18 bases separated the two germline ends. Germline V gene lookup returns CDR1 ENHRY and CDR2 SYGVKD. The CDR3 nucleotides read TGTGCCATCCTCGGGCCCGGGGAGGGGACTGAAGCTTTCTTT. As protein: CAILGPGEGTEAFF.

This sequence joins TRBV4-1 and TRBJ2-7; 8 nucleotides line up with TRBD1. This CDR3 comprises 17 residues. CDR1 MGHRA and CDR2 YSYEKL come from the germline V gene. The ends lost 3 bases at V and 5 bases at J; junction bases unmatched: 15. The DNA of the CDR3 is TGCGCCAGCAGCCACTTGGACAGGGCGACGCAAAATAACGAGCAGTACTTC. It specifies CASSHLDRATQNNEQYF.

A few counts support this clonotype. V is TRBV4-1 and J is TRBJ1-2, with D tentatively TRBD1 (5 bases). The ends were cut back, 3 bases at V and 0 bases at J, with 14 bases in the middle. Germline CDR1 and CDR2: MGHRA and YSYEKL. This CDR3 is 16 amino acids long. CDR3 DNA: TGCGCCAGCAGCCAGGCCCTGGACACCGCTAACTATGGCTACACCTTC. The encoded protein is CASSQALDTANYGYTF.

This chain links TRBV18 with TRBJ1-3; no reliable D call. CDR3 length: 16 residues. CDR1 and CDR2 from the germline V gene are KGHSH and LQKENI. The V gene lost 1 base and the J gene lost 0 bases, with 10 bases spanning the gap. Written as DNA, the CDR3 is TGTGCCAGCTCACCACAACATCCACTCTCTGGAAACACCATATATTTT. Translation gives CASSPQHPLSGNTIYF.

The chain uses TRBV20-1 and TRBJ2-7; TRBD2 matches at 7 bases. The CDR3 consists of 17 residues. The trim removed 1 base at V and 1 base at J, leaving 13 bases unmatched. Germline loops: CDR1 DFQATT, CDR2 SNEGSKA (reference sequence). This CDR3 is CSARAGWASGRSYEQYF. In DNA form, the CDR3 reads TGCAGTGCTAGAGCGGGGTGGGCTAGCGGTCGTTCCTACGAGCAGTACTTC.

This clonotype came up many times. V usage is TRBV2 and J usage is TRBJ1-1, with 7 nucleotides matching TRBD1. This CDR3 has 11 amino acids. Losses at the gene ends were 8 bases for V and 7 bases for J; bases not matched to a gene: 4. CDR1 and CDR2 from the germline V gene are SNHLY and FYNNEI. The CDR3 DNA sequence: TGTGCCAGCGGCCGGGACAGTGAAGCTTTCTTT. Its protein product is CASGRDSEAFF.

The rearrangement uses TRBV6-7 and TRBJ1-2, with D tentatively TRBD1 (5 bases). TRBV6-7 is an ORF for which the function is uncertain. Trimming left V 0 bases short and J 8 bases short, with 19 bases between. This CDR3 has 16 residues. The CDR3 DNA follows: TGTGCCAGCAGTTACTCGAAGGGACGCCCCAGCAGGGGCTACACCTTC. It yields the protein CASSYSKGRPSRGYTF.

The chain has TRBV20-1 and TRBJ2-7; possible D gene TRBD2, 6 bases. Germline V CDR1 and CDR2: DFQATT, SNEGSKA (reference sequence). This CDR3 is built from 12 residues. Trimming shortened V by 7 bases and J by 6 bases, and 16 bases separated the two germline ends. CDR3 bases: TGCAGTGTACAAGCGGGCTCTTCCGAGCAGTACTTC. Its translation is CSVQAGSSEQYF.

The table lists this clonotype with many counts. This chain links TRBV3-1 with TRBJ2-3, with 8 bases lining up with TRBD2. The CDR3 sequence is 16 residues long. From germline, CDR1 is LGHDT and CDR2 YNNKEL (reference sequence). Losses at the gene ends were 7 bases for V and 1 base for J; bases not matched to a gene: 10. The DNA for the CDR3 is TGTGCCAGCACCCCGGGGGGGGCGCGAGGCACAGATACGCAGTATTTT. It yields the protein CASTPGGARGTDTQYF.

About this clonotype: A clone one base away is much larger, so this may be a read error. DNA for the CDR3: TGTGCCAGCAGTTGGCAGGGCACCAATCAGCCCCAGCATTTT. Its translation: CASSWQGTNQPQHF. The chain uses TRBV12-3 or TRBV12-4 and TRBJ1-5; D might be TRBD1 (5 bases). V was clipped by 4 bases and J by 3 bases, with 10 bases between them. The CDR3 loop spans 14 amino acids.

This clonotype was seen a few times. The chain has TRBV10-3 and TRBJ1-5; 8 positions agree with TRBD1. The germline V gene encodes CDR1 ENHRY and CDR2 SYGVKD. The CDR3 is 15 amino acids. The trim removed 11 bases at V and 0 bases at J, leaving 9 bases unmatched. CDR3 sequence: CAAKGGQGSNQPQHF. CDR3 bases: TGTGCCGCCAAGGGAGGACAGGGTAGCAATCAGCCCCAGCATTTT.

The rearrangement links TRBV20-1 to TRBJ1-4, with TRBD1 matching over 7 bases. Germline V gene lookup returns CDR1 DFQATT and CDR2 SNEGSKA (reference sequence). V gave up 3 bases and J gave up 7 bases; unmatched junction bases: 11. The CDR3 runs 15 residues. CDR3 sequence (DNA): TGCAGTGCTAGGGGTCTCAGGGGGGTTCCTGAAAAACTGTTTTTT. This gives the protein CSARGLRGVPEKLFF.

This sequence joins TRBV6-2 or TRBV6-3 and TRBJ1-4; D call uncertain. The CDR3 has 15 residues. Germline-derived CDR1 and CDR2 are MNHEY and SVGEGT. V was clipped by 6 bases and J by 0 bases, with 11 bases between them. The CDR3: CASRSSGATNEKLFF. The CDR3 coding sequence is TGTGCCAGCAGATCCAGCGGGGCAACTAATGAAAAACTGTTTTTT.

The chain uses TRBV27 and TRBJ2-7; D is perhaps TRBD2 (6 bases). This CDR3 contains 20 residues. Germline V lookup: CDR1 MNHEY, CDR2 SMNVEV (reference sequence). Trimming left V 6 bases short and J 0 bases short, with 30 bases between. CDR3 coding DNA: TGTGCCAGCAGGAAAACGGGTGGGCGGGGAGGTAGCGGACACTCCTACGAGCAGTACTTC. Its protein is CASRKTGGRGGSGHSYEQYF.

This clonotype was counted a few times. The chain recombines TRBV5-1 with TRBJ2-7; 7 positions match TRBD1. Per the germline V gene, CDR1 is SGHRS and CDR2 is YFSETQ. V dropped 0 bases and J dropped 3; count of bases not matched to a gene: 6. The CDR3 spans 15 residues. The DNA for the CDR3 is TGCGCCAGCAGCTTGGGGCCGGGACAGTTCTACGAGCAGTACTTC. Translation gives CASSLGPGQFYEQYF.

This clonotype has more than one count but fewer than ten. The V gene is TRBV28, the J gene TRBJ1-4, with D perhaps matching TRBD1 (6 bases). The CDR3 is 16 amino acids. V was pared by 1 base and J by 7 bases, with 16 bases between. The germline gives CDR1 MDHEN, CDR2 SYDVKM. CDR3 sequence: CASSLSGAPLGEKLFF. Here the CDR3 DNA reads TGTGCCAGCAGTTTATCAGGGGCCCCTCTAGGTGAAAAACTGTTTTTT.

The rearrangement links TRBV20-1 to TRBJ2-2; 11 bases fit TRBD2. There are 15 residues in the CDR3. Germline V lookup: CDR1 DFQATT, CDR2 SNEGSKA (reference sequence). Trimming removed 0 bases from V and 4 bases from J; junction bases left unmatched: 1. As DNA, the CDR3 is TGCAGTGCTAGAGACGGGACTAGCGGCACCGGGGAGCTGTTTTTT. It is translated as CSARDGTSGTGELFF.

The CDR3 loop reads CASSLGTGLSGYTF. For the CDR3, the DNA is TGTGCCAGCAGTTTGGGGACAGGCCTAAGCGGCTACACCTTC. V gene TRBV12-3 or TRBV12-4 combines with J gene TRBJ1-2; 8 bases fit TRBD1. CDR3 length: 14 amino acids. The trim removed 3 bases at V and 8 bases at J, leaving 8 bases unmatched.

The V gene is TRBV19, the J gene TRBJ2-7; D may correspond to TRBD1 or TRBD2 (5 bases each). V shed 5 bases and J shed 2 bases, with 19 bases lying between them. Per germline, CDR1 LNHDA and CDR2 SQIVND (reference sequence). This CDR3 comprises 16 residues. The CDR3: CASSRDWDGPAYEQYF. For the CDR3, the DNA is TGTGCCAGTAGTCGCGATTGGGACGGACCAGCCTACGAGCAGTACTTC. The full variable domain, its missing parts supplied by reference TRBV19 and TRBJ2-7, is DGGITQSPKYLFRKEGQNVTLSCEQNLNHDAMYWYRQDPGQGLRLIYYSQIVNDFQKGDIAEGYSVSREKKESFPLTVTSAQKNPTAFYLCASSRDWDGPAYEQYFGPGTRLTVT.

V usage is TRBV9 and J usage is TRBJ2-6; D gene unclear. This CDR3 has 15 residues. Germline-derived CDR1 and CDR2 are SGDLS and YYNGEE. The V end was cut by 0 bases, the J end by 2 bases, with 6 bases between. The chain's CDR3 is CASSVVGAGANVLTF. CDR3 DNA sequence: TGTGCCAGCAGCGTAGTGGGCGCTGGGGCCAACGTCCTGACTTTC. The full variable domain, its missing parts supplied by reference TRBV9 and TRBJ2-6, is DSGVTQTPKHLITATGQRVTLRCSPRSGDLSVYWYQQSLDQGLQFLIQYYNGEERAKGNILERFSAQQFPDLHSELNLSSLELGDSALYFCASSVVGAGANVLTFGAGSRLTVL.